This TCR beta chain comes out of a study of blood T cell repertoires in COVID-19. Study summary: PBMCs, B-cell-depleted T cells, or T cells provided the cDNA or gDNA that made up the material.

As for this clone: This sample also contains other DNA sequences that code for the same CDR3.

CDR1 is KGHSH and CDR2 is LQKENI in the germline V gene. The V end was cut by 5 bases, the J end by 0 bases, with 13 bases between. The CDR3 is 15 residues long. As processed by the authors: Reference gene primer amplification in the assay estimated nucleated cell counts. Sequenced by immunoSEQ multiplex PCR; TCRdb stores in-frame clones only, minus some. For V, J and clone size, that table is used; D and trimming come from the DNA. This repertoire shows hundreds of thousands of clones, around 84% found once; its top ten account for more than 1.5%. V and J are TRBV18 and TRBJ1-1, with D possibly TRBD1 on 5 matching bases. The origin of this receptor is a man in his forties who had recovered from COVID-19. The sequenced sample consisted of PBMCs or T cells enriched from blood (not recorded which). This CDR3 is CASSTTQAMNTEAFF. For the CDR3, the DNA is TGTGCCAGCTCAACAACACAGGCCATGAACACTGAAGCTTTCTTT.